Listed below are T cell receptor beta chains from one sample, sequenced in a study of blood T cell repertoires in COVID-19. Some clones are missing from TCRdb's copy, which holds only in-frame ones; the method was immunoSEQ multiplex PCR. Here the sample spans about 250,000 clones, approximately 92% being singletons. The sequenced sample was PBMCs or T cells enriched from blood (not recorded which). The source is a woman younger than 30 who had recovered from COVID-19. Both conserved end residues are part of each CDR3. D genes are given only for firm matches. Clone size is given for some rows only: seen once, a few or many times, or a class if the clone is expanded.

d_call clone_size j_call v_call cdr3_nt cdr3_aa
- - TRBJ2-7 TRBV2 TGTGCCAGCCAAAGGGACATATACGAGCAGTACTTC CASQRDIYEQYF
- - TRBJ2-2 TRBV5-4 TGTGCCAGCTCGAGGGATCGGGATAATACCGGGGAGCTGTTTTTT CASSRDRDNTGELFF
- - TRBJ1-1 TRBV10-3 TGTGCCATCAGTGATAGGGGATGGACTGAAGCTTTCTTT CAISDRGWTEAFF
TRBD2 once TRBJ2-1 TRBV6-1 TGTGCCAGCAGTGACGGACTAGCGGGGGCCCAGGGGGAGCAGTTCTTC CASSDGLAGAQGEQFF
TRBD2 - TRBJ2-1 TRBV18 TGTGCCAGCTCACCCGGACTAGATTACAATGAGCAGTTCTTC CASSPGLDYNEQFF
- - TRBJ1-5 TRBV2 TGTGCCAGCAGTGCGGGGGTAGGCAATCAGCCCCAGCATTTT CASSAGVGNQPQHF
TRBD1 - TRBJ1-1 TRBV15 TGTGCCACCAGACCCGGGACAGGGAACACTGAAGCTTTCTTT CATRPGTGNTEAFF
TRBD2 - TRBJ2-1 TRBV28 TGTGCCGCCCGCCACAGCGGGGGGGCCGTAGATGAGCAGTTCTTC CAARHSGGAVDEQFF
- - TRBJ2-3 TRBV6-5 TGTGCCAGCAGTTACGGGGCCTGGGGCACAGATACGCAGTATTTT CASSYGAWGTDTQYF
- - TRBJ2-2 TRBV5-1 TGCGCCAGCAGCCCCCGGACTACCAACACCGGGGAGCTGTTTTTT CASSPRTTNTGELFF
TRBD1 once TRBJ1-1 TRBV19 TGTGCCAGTAGTGTAGGGGGCGCGAACACTGAAGCTTTCTTT CASSVGGANTEAFF
TRBD1 - TRBJ1-2 TRBV19 TGTGCCAGTAGTTCAGACAGGGGGCGCGAGGATGGCTACACCTTC CASSSDRGREDGYTF
TRBD2 - TRBJ2-3 TRBV4-2 TGTGCCAGCAGCCAGACCTCTTCTAGCGGGGGGAACAACCACGCGAGCACAGATACGCAGTATTTT CASSQTSSSGGNNHASTDTQYF
- - TRBJ2-3 TRBV5-1 TGCGCCAGCAGCTTGTGGGGGGTCACAGATACGCAGTATTTT CASSLWGVTDTQYF
- - TRBJ2-7 TRBV28 TGTGCCAGCACCCCTAGTCTTGGAGGGCAGTACTTC CASTPSLGGQYF
- - TRBJ2-7 TRBV27 TGTGCCAGCAGTTTAGGACCTAGCGAGTCCTACGAGCAGTACTTC CASSLGPSESYEQYF
- once TRBJ1-2 TRBV25-1 TGTGCCAGCAGTGAATTCGAGGGAAGGGAACTCTATGGCTACACCTTC CASSEFEGRELYGYTF
- - TRBJ1-1 TRBV2 TGTGCCAGCAGTGGAGGGTGGGAAGCTTTCTTT CASSGGWEAFF
TRBD1 - TRBJ1-1 TRBV27 TGTGCCGGACGAGGGGGCAGACCCATGAACACTGAAGCTTTCTTT CAGRGGRPMNTEAFF
- once TRBJ1-3 TRBV11-1 TGTGCCAGCACCCCGCGAGGGCACACTGGAAACACCATATATTTT CASTPRGHTGNTIYF
TRBD2 - TRBJ2-7 TRBV9 TGTGCCAGCAGCCCGGGACTACCTTTTGACGAGCAGTACTTC CASSPGLPFDEQYF
TRBD1 - TRBJ2-3 TRBV18 TGTGCCAGCTCACCACCGCGACAGGGGGCCGCCACAGATACGCGGTATTTT CASSPPRQGAATDTRYF
- - TRBJ1-1 TRBV18 TGTGCCAGCTCACTCAGGGAGGACACTGAAGCTTTCTTT CASSLREDTEAFF
- - TRBJ1-2 TRBV5-1 TGCGCCAGCAGCTCACAGGGCAACTATGGCTACACCTTC CASSSQGNYGYTF
TRBD1 - TRBJ1-2 TRBV28 TGTGCCAGCACCGGGACAGGGGGCGTCTATGGCTACACCTTC CASTGTGGVYGYTF
TRBD1 few TRBJ1-1 TRBV7-4 TGTGCCAGCAGCTGCCTCCGGGACAGAGAGAACACTGAAGCTTTCTTT CASSCLRDRENTEAFF
TRBD2 - TRBJ2-3 TRBV3-1/TRBV3-2 TGTGCCAGCAGCCTCGCGGGGGGGGGCACAGATACGCAGTATTTT CASSLAGGGTDTQYF
TRBD1 - TRBJ1-6 TRBV5-5 TGTGCCAGCAGCTCGGGGGTAGTATGGGGGACAGTAACCGCTAATTCACCCCTCCACTTT CASSSGVVWGTVTANSPLHF
- - TRBJ1-6 TRBV4-1 TGCGCCAGCAGCCAAGATTCGGCAGGTTCACCCCTCCACTTT CASSQDSAGSPLHF
TRBD1 - TRBJ2-2 TRBV29-1 TGCAGCGTCCACAGGGGGAGCACCGGGGAGCTGTTTTTT CSVHRGSTGELFF
- - TRBJ2-5 TRBV24-1 TGTGCCACCAGTGATTACGGGGGGCCTGAAGAGACCCAGTACTTC CATSDYGGPEETQYF
- - TRBJ2-6 TRBV9 TGTGCCAGCAGCGTAGTTTTAGGGGATGAAGGATCTGGGGCCAACGTCCTGACTTTC CASSVVLGDEGSGANVLTF
- - TRBJ2-5 TRBV7-9 TGTGCCAGCAGCCCCATCCAAGAGACCCAGTACTTC CASSPIQETQYF
- - TRBJ1-6 TRBV27 TGTGCCAGCACCCCGGGAGGGCGGTATAATTCACCCCTCCACTTT CASTPGGRYNSPLHF
TRBD1 - TRBJ1-1 TRBV7-9 TGTGCCAGCAGCCCGAGCGAGGGACAGGGGATCACTGAAGCTTTCTTT CASSPSEGQGITEAFF
- many TRBJ1-2 TRBV6-4 TGTGCCAGCAAGGACGGACTCTATGGCTACACCTTC CASKDGLYGYTF
- once TRBJ1-3 TRBV15 TGTGCCACCAGCAGAGATGGCGGAAACACCATATATTTT CATSRDGGNTIYF
- - TRBJ1-3 TRBV7-9 TGTGCCAGCAGCTTGTGGACAGATCTACTAAACTCTGGAAACACCATATATTTT CASSLWTDLLNSGNTIYF
- few TRBJ2-5 TRBV5-1 TGCGCCAGCAGCTATACACCCCAAGAGACCCAGTACTTC CASSYTPQETQYF
- - TRBJ1-5 TRBV30 TGTGCCTGGAGTGTAGAGGGAGGTCAGCCCCAGCATTTT CAWSVEGGQPQHF
- - TRBJ1-2 TRBV7-2 TGTGCCAGCAGCTTAGGGCTCAGGCGCACTAACTATGGCTACACCTTC CASSLGLRRTNYGYTF
TRBD1 few TRBJ1-1 TRBV5-1 TGCGCCAGCAGCTTGGTACAGGGGATGAACACTGAAGCTTTCTTT CASSLVQGMNTEAFF
- - TRBJ1-6 TRBV11-2 TGTGCCAGCAGCCTTTGGGGGGATAATTCACCCCTCCACTTT CASSLWGDNSPLHF
- few TRBJ1-6 TRBV6-4 TGTGCCAGCAGTGACTCAGGGGGTAACAATTCACCCCTCCACTTT CASSDSGGNNSPLHF
- - TRBJ2-5 TRBV6-5 TGTGCCAGCAACTTGGGGGGGCCGTGGGAGACCCAGTACTTC CASNLGGPWETQYF
- - TRBJ2-3 TRBV27 TGTGCCAGCAGTTTACCCGGCGGAGATACGCAGTATTTT CASSLPGGDTQYF
- - TRBJ2-6 TRBV7-9 TGTGCCAGCAGCCACGGACAACACTCTGGGGCCAACGTCCTGACTTTC CASSHGQHSGANVLTF
- - TRBJ1-2 TRBV6-5 TGTGCCAGCAGTTACTCCGGCAGCCGAGGTGGCTACACCTTC CASSYSGSRGGYTF
- - TRBJ1-6 TRBV2 TGTGCCAGCAGTGAAGGGAGGCAGGGGCCTTATAATTCACCCCTCCACTTT CASSEGRQGPYNSPLHF